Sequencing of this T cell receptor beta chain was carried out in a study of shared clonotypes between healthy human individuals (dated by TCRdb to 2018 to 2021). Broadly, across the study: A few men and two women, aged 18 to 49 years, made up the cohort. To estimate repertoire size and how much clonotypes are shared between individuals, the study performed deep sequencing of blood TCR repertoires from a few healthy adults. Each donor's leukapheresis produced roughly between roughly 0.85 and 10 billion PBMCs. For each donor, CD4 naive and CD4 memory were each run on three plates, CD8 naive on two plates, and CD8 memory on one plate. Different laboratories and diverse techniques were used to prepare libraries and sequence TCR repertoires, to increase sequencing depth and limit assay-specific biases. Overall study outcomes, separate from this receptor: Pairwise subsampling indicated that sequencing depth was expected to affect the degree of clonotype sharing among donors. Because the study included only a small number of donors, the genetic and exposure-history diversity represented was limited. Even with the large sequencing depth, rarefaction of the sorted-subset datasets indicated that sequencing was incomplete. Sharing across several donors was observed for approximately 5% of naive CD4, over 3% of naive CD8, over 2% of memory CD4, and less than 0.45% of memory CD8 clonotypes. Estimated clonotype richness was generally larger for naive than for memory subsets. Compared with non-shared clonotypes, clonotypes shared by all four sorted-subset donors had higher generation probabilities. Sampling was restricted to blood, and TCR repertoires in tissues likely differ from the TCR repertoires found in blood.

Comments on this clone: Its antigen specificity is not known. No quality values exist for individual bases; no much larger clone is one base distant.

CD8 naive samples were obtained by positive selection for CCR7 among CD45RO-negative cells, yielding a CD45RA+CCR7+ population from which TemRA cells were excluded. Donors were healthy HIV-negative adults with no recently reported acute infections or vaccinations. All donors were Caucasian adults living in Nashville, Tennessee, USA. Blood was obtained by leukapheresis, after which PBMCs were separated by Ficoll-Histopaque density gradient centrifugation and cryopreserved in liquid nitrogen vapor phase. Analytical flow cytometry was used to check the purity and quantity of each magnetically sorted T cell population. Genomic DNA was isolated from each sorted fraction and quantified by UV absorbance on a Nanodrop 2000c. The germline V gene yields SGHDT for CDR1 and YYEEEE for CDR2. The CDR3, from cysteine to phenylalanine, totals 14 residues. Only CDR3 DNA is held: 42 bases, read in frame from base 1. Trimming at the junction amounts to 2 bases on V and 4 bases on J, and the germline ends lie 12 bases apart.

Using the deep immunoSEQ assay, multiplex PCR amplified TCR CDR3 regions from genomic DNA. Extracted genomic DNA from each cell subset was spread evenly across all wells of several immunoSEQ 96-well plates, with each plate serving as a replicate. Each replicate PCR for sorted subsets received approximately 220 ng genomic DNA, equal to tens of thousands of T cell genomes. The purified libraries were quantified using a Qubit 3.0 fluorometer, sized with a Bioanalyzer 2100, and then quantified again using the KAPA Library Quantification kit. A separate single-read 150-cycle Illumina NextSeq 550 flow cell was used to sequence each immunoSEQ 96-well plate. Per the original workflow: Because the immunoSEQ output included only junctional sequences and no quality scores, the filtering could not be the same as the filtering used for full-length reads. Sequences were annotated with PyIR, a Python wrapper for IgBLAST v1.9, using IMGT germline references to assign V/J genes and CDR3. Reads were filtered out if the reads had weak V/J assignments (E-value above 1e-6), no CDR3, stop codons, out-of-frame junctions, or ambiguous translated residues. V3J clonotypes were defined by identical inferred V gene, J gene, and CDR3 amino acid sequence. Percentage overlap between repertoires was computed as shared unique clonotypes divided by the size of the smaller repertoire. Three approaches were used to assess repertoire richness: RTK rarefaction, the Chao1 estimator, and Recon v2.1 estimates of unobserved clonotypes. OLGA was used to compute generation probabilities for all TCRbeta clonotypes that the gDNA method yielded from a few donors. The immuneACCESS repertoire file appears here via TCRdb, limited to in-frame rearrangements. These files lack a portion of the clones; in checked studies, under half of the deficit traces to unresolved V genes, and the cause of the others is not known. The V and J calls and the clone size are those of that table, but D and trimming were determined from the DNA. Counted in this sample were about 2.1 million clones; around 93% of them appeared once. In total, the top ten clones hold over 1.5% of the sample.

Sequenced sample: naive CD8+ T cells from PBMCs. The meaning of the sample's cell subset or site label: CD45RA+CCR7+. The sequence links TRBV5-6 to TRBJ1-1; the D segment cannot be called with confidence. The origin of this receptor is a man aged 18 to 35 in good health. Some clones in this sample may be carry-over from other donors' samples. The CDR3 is CASSFAPWTTEAFF. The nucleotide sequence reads TGTGCCAGCAGCTTTGCCCCGTGGACCACTGAAGCTTTCTTT.